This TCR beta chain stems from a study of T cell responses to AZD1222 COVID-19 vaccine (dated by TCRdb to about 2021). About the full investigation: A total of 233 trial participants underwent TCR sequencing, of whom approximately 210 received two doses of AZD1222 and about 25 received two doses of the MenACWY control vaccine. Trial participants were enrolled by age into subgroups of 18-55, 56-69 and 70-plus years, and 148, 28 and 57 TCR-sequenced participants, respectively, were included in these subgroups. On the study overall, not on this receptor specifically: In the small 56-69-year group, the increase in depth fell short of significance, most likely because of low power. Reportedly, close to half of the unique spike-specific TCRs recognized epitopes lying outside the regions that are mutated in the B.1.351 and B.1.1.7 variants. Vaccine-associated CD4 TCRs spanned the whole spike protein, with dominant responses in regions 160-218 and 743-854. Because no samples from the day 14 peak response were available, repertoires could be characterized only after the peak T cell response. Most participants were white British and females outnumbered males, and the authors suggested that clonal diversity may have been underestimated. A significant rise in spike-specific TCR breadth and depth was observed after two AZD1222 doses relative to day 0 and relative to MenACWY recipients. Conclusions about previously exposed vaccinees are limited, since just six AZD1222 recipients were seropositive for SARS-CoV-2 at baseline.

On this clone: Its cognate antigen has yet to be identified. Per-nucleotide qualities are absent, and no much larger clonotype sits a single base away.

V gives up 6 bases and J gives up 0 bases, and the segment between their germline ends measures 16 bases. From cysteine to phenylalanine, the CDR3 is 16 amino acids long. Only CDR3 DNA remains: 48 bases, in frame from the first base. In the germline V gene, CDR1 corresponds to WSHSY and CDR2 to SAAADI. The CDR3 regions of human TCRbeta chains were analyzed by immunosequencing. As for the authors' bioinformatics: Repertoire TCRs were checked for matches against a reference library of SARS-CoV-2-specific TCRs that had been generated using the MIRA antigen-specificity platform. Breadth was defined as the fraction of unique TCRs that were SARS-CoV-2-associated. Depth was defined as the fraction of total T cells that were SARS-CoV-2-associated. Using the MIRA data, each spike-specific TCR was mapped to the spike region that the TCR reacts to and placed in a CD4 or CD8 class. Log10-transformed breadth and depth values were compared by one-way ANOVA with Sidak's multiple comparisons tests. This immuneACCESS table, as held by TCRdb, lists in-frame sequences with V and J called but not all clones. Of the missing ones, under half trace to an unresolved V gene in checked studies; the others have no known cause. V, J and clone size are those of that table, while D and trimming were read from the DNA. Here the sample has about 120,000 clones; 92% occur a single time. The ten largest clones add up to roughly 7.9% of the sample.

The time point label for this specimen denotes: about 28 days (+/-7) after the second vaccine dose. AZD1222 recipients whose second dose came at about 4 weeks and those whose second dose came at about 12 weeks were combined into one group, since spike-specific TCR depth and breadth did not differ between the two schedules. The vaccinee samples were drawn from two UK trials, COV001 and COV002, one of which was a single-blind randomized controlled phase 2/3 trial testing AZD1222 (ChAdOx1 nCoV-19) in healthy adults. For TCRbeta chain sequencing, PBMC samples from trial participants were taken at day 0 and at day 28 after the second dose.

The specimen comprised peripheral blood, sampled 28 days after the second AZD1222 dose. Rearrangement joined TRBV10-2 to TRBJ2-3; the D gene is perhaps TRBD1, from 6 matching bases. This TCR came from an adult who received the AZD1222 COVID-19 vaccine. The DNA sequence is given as TGCGCCAGCAGGGATTCCGGGACACTTAGCACAGATACGCAGTATTTT. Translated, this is CASRDSGTLSTDTQYF.